This T cell receptor beta chain comes out of a study of control samples from healthy donors and cancer patients (dated by TCRdb to the early 2020s). V gives up 0 bases and J gives up 0 bases, and the segment between their germline ends measures 7 bases. CDR1 and CDR2 are read off the germline V gene as SGHDT and YYEEEE. The CDR3 runs 15 residues from the cysteine to the phenylalanine. The DNA shown is the 45-base CDR3, in frame from base 1. The library was produced with the immunoSEQ multiplex PCR assay. Sourced from immuneACCESS, this table was stored by TCRdb with only in-frame sequences that have V and J called. A share of the clones is absent; for the studies checked, an unresolved V gene accounts for under half, and the remainder has no known explanation. The sample table records about 170,000 clones; 94% of these occur just once. About 1.5% of the sample is taken by the ten largest. Comments on this clone: The specificity of this receptor is unknown. The input lacks base qualities; no much larger clone sits a single base away.

The sequenced sample consisted of blood. The rearrangement joined TRBV5-6 to TRBJ2-4, with the identity of the D gene unclear. This clonotype was sampled from a woman between 18 and 30 years old in good health. CDR3 reads: CASSLGWLAKNIQYF. Here is the DNA: TGTGCCAGCAGCTTGGGTTGGCTAGCCAAAAACATTCAGTACTTC.